Listed below are T cell receptor beta chains from one sample, sequenced in a study of cytomegalovirus exposure and HLA in healthy donors. The repertoire was sequenced with immunoSEQ multiplex PCR; TCRdb's copy has only in-frame clones and lacks some. The sample consists of 150,000 to 200,000 clones, 86% of them appearing once. Sequencing used PBMCs. Source of these receptors: a woman aged 18 to 35 in good health and CMV-seronegative. Both conserved end residues are part of each CDR3. Fields, in order: V gene, D gene, clone size, J gene, CDR3 DNA, CDR3 protein. A D gene is named only where the DNA matches it firmly. Part of the rows lack a size; the others show once, few, many or a class for expanded clones.

TRBV30	.	.	TRBJ1-3	TGTGCCTCTTGGACAGCCTCTGGAAACACCATATATTTT	CASWTASGNTIYF
TRBV19	TRBD2	many	TRBJ2-2	TGTGCCAGTAGCAGCGGGAGTAGCACCGGGGAGCTGTTTTTT	CASSSGSSTGELFF
TRBV10-1	.	.	TRBJ2-5	TGCGCCAGCAGTGAGTCCGGTACGGGGGAGACCCAGTACTTC	CASSESGTGETQYF
TRBV5-1	.	.	TRBJ1-1	TGCGCCAGCAGCTTGAGCCAGAACACTGAAGCTTTCTTT	CASSLSQNTEAFF
TRBV19	.	.	TRBJ1-2	TGTGCCAGTACCCCCTTGGGAGGAAACTATGGCTACACCTTC	CASTPLGGNYGYTF
TRBV5-4	.	.	TRBJ2-1	TGTGCCAGCAGCTTGGCTCCGGGCTCCTACAATGAGCAGTTCTTC	CASSLAPGSYNEQFF
TRBV5-6	.	.	TRBJ1-1	TGTGCCAGCAGCTTTGGCCGGGGGATGAACACTGAAGCTTTCTTT	CASSFGRGMNTEAFF
TRBV9	.	.	TRBJ2-6	TGTGCCAGCAGCGCCGGTTCTGGGGCCAACGTCCTGACTTTC	CASSAGSGANVLTF
TRBV5-5	TRBD1	once	TRBJ2-7	TGTGCCAGCAGTCAACAGGGGGGAGCCTTGTACTACGAGCAGTACTTC	CASSQQGGALYYEQYF
TRBV2	TRBD2	.	TRBJ2-2	TGTGCCAGCAGACTTGGAGCGGGAGGGCCAAACACCGGGGAGCTGTTTTTT	CASRLGAGGPNTGELFF
TRBV19	.	few	TRBJ1-6	TGTGCCAGCAAGAGAACCGAAGATTCACCCCTCCACTTT	CASKRTEDSPLHF
TRBV10-1	TRBD1	.	TRBJ1-1	TGCGCCAGCAGTGAGAGGGGGCGCCCCACTGAAGCTTTCTTT	CASSERGRPTEAFF
TRBV10-2	TRBD1	.	TRBJ1-2	TGCGCCAGCAGTTTGGACAGGGAGGTTGCTGGCTACACCTTC	CASSLDREVAGYTF
TRBV9	.	.	TRBJ2-7	TGTGCCAGCAGCGTGGGTCTCCAGGTCCTCGGAAGGGGCGAGCAGTACTTC	CASSVGLQVLGRGEQYF
TRBV30	.	.	TRBJ2-3	TGTGCCTGGAATCTACAGTTTAGCACAGATACGCAGTATTTT	CAWNLQFSTDTQYF
TRBV29-1	.	.	TRBJ2-1	TGCAGCGTTGAAGAGGGCAGAAGAGAGCAGTTCTTC	CSVEEGRREQFF
TRBV29-1	.	.	TRBJ1-1	TGCAGCGTTGAATCGGGCAGGGGCACTGAAGCTTTCTTT	CSVESGRGTEAFF
TRBV6-5	TRBD1	.	TRBJ1-1	TGTGCCAGCAGTTACGGCTACAGGGGCACTGAAGCTTTCTTT	CASSYGYRGTEAFF
TRBV10-3	TRBD1	.	TRBJ1-2	TGTGCCATCGCTCGGGACAGGGGGGCGAATAACTATGGCTACACCTTC	CAIARDRGANNYGYTF
TRBV10-2	TRBD1	.	TRBJ2-1	TGCGCCAGCGGGACAGGGCGTTACAATGAGCAGTTCTTC	CASGTGRYNEQFF